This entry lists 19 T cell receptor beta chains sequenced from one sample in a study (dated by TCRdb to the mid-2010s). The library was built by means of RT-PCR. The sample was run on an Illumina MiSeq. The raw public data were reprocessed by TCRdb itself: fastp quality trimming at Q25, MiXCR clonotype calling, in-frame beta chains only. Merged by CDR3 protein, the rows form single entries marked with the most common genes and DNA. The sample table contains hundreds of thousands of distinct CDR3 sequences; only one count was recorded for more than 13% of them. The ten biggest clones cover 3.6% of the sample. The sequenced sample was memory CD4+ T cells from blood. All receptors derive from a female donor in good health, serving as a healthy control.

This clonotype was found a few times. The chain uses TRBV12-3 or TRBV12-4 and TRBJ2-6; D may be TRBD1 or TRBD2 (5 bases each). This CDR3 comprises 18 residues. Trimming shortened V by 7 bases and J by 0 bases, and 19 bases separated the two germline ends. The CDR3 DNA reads TGTGCCAGCACCCCAGCCCGGGACGGCCCCTCTGGGGCCAACGTCCTGACTTTC. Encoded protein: CASTPARDGPSGANVLTF.

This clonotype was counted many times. CDR3 loop: CAISRTNANEGQYF. In DNA, the CDR3 is TGTGCCATCAGCCGGACAAACGCTAATGAGGGCCAGTACTTC. V and J are TRBV10-3 and TRBJ2-5; perhaps D is TRBD1 or TRBD2 (5 bases each). With 6 bases removed from V and 10 bases from J, the gap between germline ends came to 21 bases. CDR3 length: 14 amino acids. Germline lookup yields CDR1 ENHRY and CDR2 SYGVKD.

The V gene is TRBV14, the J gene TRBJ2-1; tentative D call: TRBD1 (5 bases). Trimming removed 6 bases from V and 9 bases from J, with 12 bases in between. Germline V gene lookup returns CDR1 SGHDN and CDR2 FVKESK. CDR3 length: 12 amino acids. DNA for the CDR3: TGTGCCAGCAGTCTTCAGGGAATTGAGCAGTTCTTC. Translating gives CASSLQGIEQFF.

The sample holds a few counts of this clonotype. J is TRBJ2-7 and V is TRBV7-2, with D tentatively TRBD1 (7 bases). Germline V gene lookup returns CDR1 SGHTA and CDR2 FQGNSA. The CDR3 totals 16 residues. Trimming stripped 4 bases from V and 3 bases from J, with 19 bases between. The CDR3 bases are TGTGCCAGCAGCTCACACCCCCGCGGGGACAGCTACGAGCAGTACTTC. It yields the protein CASSSHPRGDSYEQYF.

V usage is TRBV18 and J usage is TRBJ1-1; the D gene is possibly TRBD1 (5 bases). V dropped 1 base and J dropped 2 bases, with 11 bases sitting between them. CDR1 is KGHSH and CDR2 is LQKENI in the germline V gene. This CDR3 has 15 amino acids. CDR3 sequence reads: CASSPRTGPNTEAFF. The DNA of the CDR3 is TGTGCCAGCTCACCACGTACAGGACCAAACACTGAAGCTTTCTTT.

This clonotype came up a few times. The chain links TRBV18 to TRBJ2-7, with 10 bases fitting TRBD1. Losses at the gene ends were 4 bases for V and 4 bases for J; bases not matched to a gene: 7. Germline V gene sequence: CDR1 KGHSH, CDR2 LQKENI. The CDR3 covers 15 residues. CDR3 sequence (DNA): TGTGCCAGCTCACAAGGACAGGGGGGATCGTACGAGCAGTACTTC. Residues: CASSQGQGGSYEQYF.

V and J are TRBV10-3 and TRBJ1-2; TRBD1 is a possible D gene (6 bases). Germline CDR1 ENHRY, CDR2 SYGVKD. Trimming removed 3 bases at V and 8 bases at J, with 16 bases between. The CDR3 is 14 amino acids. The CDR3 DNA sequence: TGTGCCATCAGTGACCCTTCGACAGGATACGGCTACACCTTC. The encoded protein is CAISDPSTGYGYTF.

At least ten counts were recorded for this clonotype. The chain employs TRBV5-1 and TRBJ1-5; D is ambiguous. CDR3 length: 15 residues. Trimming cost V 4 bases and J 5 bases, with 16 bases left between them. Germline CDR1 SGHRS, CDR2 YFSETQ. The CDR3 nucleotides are TGCGCCAGCAGCCCCGACACCGAACCCCATCAGCCCCAGCATTTT. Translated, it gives CASSPDTEPHQPQHF.

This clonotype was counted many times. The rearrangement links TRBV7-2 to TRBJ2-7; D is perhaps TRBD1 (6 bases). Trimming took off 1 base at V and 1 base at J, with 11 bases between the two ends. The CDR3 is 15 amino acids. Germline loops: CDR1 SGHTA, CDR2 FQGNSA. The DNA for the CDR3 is TGTGCCAGCAGCTTAGGGGCAGGGGTGTCCTACGAGCAGTACTTC. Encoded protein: CASSLGAGVSYEQYF.

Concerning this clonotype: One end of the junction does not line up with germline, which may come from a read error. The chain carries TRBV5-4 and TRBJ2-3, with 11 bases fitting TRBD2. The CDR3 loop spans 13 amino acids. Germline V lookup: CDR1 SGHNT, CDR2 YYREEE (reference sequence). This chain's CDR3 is CATHSGGAFRRDF. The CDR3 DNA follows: TGTGCCACCCATAGCGGGGGGGCCTTTCGGAGGGATTTT.

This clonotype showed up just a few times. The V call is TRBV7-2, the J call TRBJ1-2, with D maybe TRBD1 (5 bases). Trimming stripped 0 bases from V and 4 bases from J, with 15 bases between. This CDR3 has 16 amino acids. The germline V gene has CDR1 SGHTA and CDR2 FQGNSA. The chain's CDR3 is CASSLASSAGGYGYTF. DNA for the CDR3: TGTGCCAGCAGCTTAGCTTCATCGGCCGGGGGCTATGGCTACACCTTC. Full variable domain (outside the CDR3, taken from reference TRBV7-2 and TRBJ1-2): GAGVSQSPSNKVTEKGKDVELRCDPISGHTALYWYRQSLGQGLEFLIYFQGNSAPDKSGLPSDRFSAERTGGSVSTLTIQRTQQEDSAVYLCASSLASSAGGYGYTFGSGTRLTVV.

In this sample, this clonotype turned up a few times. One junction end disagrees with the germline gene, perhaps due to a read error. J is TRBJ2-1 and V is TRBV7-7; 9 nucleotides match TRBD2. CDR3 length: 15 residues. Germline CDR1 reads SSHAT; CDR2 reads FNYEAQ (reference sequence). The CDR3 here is CASSLGGGRDGEQFF. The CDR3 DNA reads TGTGCTAGCAGCTTAGGGGGCGGGAGGGACGGCGAGCAGTTCTTC.

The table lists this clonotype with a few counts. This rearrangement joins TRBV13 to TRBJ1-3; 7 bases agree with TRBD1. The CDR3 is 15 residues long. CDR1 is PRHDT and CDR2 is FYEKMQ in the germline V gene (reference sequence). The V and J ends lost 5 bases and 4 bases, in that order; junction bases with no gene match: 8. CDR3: CASSARQGFGNTIYF. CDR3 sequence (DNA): TGTGCCAGCAGCGCCCGACAGGGTTTCGGAAACACCATATATTTT.

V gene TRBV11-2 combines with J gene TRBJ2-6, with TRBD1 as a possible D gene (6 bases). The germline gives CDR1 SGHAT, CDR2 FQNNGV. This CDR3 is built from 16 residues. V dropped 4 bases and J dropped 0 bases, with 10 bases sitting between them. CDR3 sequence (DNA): TGTGCCAGCAGCTGGGGACACCACTCTGGGGCCAACGTCCTGACTTTC. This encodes CASSWGHHSGANVLTF.

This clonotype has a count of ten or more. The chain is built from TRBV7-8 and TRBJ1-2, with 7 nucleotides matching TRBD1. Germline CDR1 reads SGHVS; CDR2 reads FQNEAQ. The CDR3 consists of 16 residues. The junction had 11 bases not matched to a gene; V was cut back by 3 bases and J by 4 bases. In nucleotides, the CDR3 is TGTGCCAGCAGCTTTATGGGACCGGGACAGAGCTATGGCTACACCTTC. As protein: CASSFMGPGQSYGYTF.

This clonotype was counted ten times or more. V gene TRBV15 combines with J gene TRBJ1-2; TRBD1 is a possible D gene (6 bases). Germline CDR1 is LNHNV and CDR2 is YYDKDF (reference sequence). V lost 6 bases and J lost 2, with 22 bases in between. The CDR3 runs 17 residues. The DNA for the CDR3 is TGTGCCACCAGTAGCCCGGGACAAACAACGACCAACTATGGCTACACCTTC. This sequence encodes CATSSPGQTTTNYGYTF.

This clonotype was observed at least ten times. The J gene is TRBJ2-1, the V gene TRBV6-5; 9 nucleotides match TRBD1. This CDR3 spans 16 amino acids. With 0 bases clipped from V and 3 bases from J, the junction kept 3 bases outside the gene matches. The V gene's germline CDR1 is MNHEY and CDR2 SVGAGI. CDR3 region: CASSYSTGGGYNEQFF. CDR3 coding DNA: TGTGCCAGCAGTTACTCAACAGGGGGCGGCTACAATGAGCAGTTCTTC.

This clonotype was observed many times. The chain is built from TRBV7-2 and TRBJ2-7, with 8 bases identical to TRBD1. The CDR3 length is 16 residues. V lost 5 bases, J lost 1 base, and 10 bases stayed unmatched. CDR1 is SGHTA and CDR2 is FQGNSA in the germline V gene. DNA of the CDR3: TGTGCCAGCAGCCGAAATCCGGGACAGGCTTCCTACGAGCAGTACTTC. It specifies CASSRNPGQASYEQYF.

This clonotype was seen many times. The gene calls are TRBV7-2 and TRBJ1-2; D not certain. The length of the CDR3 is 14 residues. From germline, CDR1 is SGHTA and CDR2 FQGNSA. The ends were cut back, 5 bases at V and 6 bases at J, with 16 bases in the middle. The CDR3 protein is CASSLGTGIDGYTF. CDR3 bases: TGTGCCAGCAGCCTCGGCACCGGGATCGATGGCTACACCTTC.